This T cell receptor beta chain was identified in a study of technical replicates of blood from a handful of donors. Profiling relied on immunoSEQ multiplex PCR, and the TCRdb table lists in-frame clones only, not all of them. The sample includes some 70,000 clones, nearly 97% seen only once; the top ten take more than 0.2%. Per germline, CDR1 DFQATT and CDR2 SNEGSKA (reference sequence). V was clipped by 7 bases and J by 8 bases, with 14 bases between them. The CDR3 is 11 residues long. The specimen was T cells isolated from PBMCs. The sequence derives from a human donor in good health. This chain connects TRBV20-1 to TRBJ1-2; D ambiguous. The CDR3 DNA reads TGCAGTGTTCGGACTGGGGAGGGCTACACCTTC. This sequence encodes CSVRTGEGYTF.